Below are 9 T cell receptor beta chains sequenced from a single sample in a study of blood T cell repertoires in COVID-19. Profiled with immunoSEQ multiplex PCR; TCRdb holds only in-frame clones, not every one. The sample has 60,000 to 85,000 clones; about nine tenths are singletons. Sequenced material: peripheral blood. The receptors shown here come from a man over 45 with acute or convalescent COVID-19.

V is TRBV28 and J is TRBJ1-6, with a weak D call TRBD1 (6 bases). Germline values: CDR1 MDHEN, CDR2 SYDVKM. The CDR3 runs to 11 residues. The V gene lost 5 bases and the J gene lost 14 bases, with 10 bases spanning the gap. The CDR3 DNA is TGTGCCAGCAGTCCAAGGACAGCCCTCCACTTT. Translating it yields CASSPRTALHF. Variable domain in full (rest from reference TRBV28 and TRBJ1-6): DVKVTQSSRYLVKRTGEKVFLECVQDMDHENMFWYRQDPGLGLRLIYFSYDVKMKEKGDIPEGYSVSREKKERFSLILESASTNQTSMYLCASSPRTALHFGNGTRLTVT.

This chain uses TRBV7-2 with TRBJ2-1; a weak D match, TRBD1 (6 bases). V was cut by 3 bases and J by 5 bases, with 20 bases left in between. The CDR3 totals 17 residues. CDR1 is SGHTA, CDR2 FQGNSA, per germline. In nucleotides, the CDR3 is TGTGCCAGCAGCTTGGGGGACAACCCTTTCGGGGACAATGAGCAGTTCTTC. Amino acid sequence: CASSLGDNPFGDNEQFF. The full variable domain, its missing parts supplied by reference TRBV7-2 and TRBJ2-1, is GAGVSQSPSNKVTEKGKDVELRCDPISGHTALYWYRQSLGQGLEFLIYFQGNSAPDKSGLPSDRFSAERTGGSVSTLTIQRTQQEDSAVYLCASSLGDNPFGDNEQFFGPGTRLTVL.

The rearrangement links TRBV19 to TRBJ1-6; TRBD1 matches 9 bases. CDR1 is LNHDA and CDR2 is SQIVND in the germline V gene (reference sequence). V lost 10 bases and J lost 11; bases outside the gene matches: 6. This CDR3 is 12 amino acids long. CDR3 in amino acids: CATGTGLPPLHF. Here the CDR3 DNA reads TGTGCCACAGGGACAGGGTTACCACCCCTCCACTTT.

The chain employs TRBV20-1 and TRBJ2-1; the match to TRBD1 covers 8 bases. The CDR3 totals 15 residues. Trimming took 3 bases from V and 9 from J; bases not matched to a gene: 13. Per the germline V gene, CDR1 is DFQATT and CDR2 is SNEGSKA (reference sequence). CDR3 nucleotides: TGCAGTGCTAGTCTCCAGGGGGCTTTTGCTTTTGAGCAGTTCTTC. Residues: CSASLQGAFAFEQFF.

The CDR3 nucleotides read TGTGCCAGCAGTGCCAGACTGGCAACTAATGAAAAACTGTTTTTT. It codes for CASSARLATNEKLFF. This rearrangement joins TRBV2 to TRBJ1-4; D is uncertain. V was shortened by 4 bases and J by 0 bases, with 9 bases between the two germline ends. The CDR3 sequence is 15 residues long. CDR1 is SNHLY and CDR2 is FYNNEI in the germline V gene.

In regard to this clone: An end of the junction differs from the germline gene, which may be a read error. The V gene is TRBV7-9, the J gene TRBJ2-5, with 12 bases identical to TRBD2. This CDR3 contains 15 residues. Looked up from germline, CDR1 is SEHNR and CDR2 is FQNEAQ (reference sequence). In DNA form, the CDR3 reads TGTGCCAGCAGTACCGGCGGGGCCCCGGGACTAGCGGGTAACTTC. This gives the protein CASSTGGAPGLAGNF.

This rearrangement joins TRBV2 to TRBJ2-3; 7 bases align to TRBD2. The germline V gene has CDR1 SNHLY and CDR2 FYNNEI. V lost 6 bases to trimming and J lost 6 bases; unmatched junction nucleotides: 15. The CDR3 is 16 residues long. The CDR3 loop is CASRLSGVNLTDTQYF. CDR3 DNA: TGTGCCAGCAGACTGAGCGGGGTAAACTTAACTGATACGCAGTATTTT.

The rearrangement links TRBV28 to TRBJ2-7, with 7 bases matching TRBD1. The CDR3 loop spans 14 amino acids. In germline, CDR1 is MDHEN, CDR2 SYDVKM. The junction had 6 bases not matched to a gene; V was cut back by 4 bases and J by 3 bases. CDR3 sequence (DNA): TGTGCCAGCAGTTCCGGGACAGCTTTCTACGAGCAGTACGTC. This codes for CASSSGTAFYEQYV.

This chain links TRBV7-9 with TRBJ2-7; weak D call: TRBD1 (7 bases). V was shortened by 1 base and J by 4 bases, with 14 bases between the two germline ends. CDR1 and CDR2 (germline): SEHNR, FQNEAQ (reference sequence). CDR3 length: 15 residues. CDR3 region: CASSLVEGAKYEQYF. The CDR3 DNA is TGTGCCAGCAGCTTAGTGGAGGGGGCAAAATACGAGCAGTACTTC.